This paragraph reports one TCR beta chain. Looked up from germline, CDR1 is GTSNPN and CDR2 is SVGIG (reference sequence). The V gene end was trimmed by 7 bases and the J gene end by 4 bases; junction bases not matched to a gene: 5. This CDR3 contains 12 residues. The data originate from a study of blood T cell repertoires in COVID-19. The wider study: Samples came from the United States, Italy and Spain, spanning acute and convalescent COVID-19.

Sequenced by immunoSEQ multiplex PCR; TCRdb stores in-frame clones only, minus some. The sample holds approximately 100,000 clones; roughly four fifths are singletons and the top ten take about 10%. This clonotype was obtained from a man between 70 and 80 years old with acute or convalescent COVID-19. The rearrangement links TRBV30 to TRBJ1-1; 8 bases match TRBD1. Sequencing was done on a sample of peripheral blood. DNA for the CDR3: TGTGCCTCCAGGGGGCTCGGCACTGAAGCTTTCTTT. Encoded protein: CASRGLGTEAFF.